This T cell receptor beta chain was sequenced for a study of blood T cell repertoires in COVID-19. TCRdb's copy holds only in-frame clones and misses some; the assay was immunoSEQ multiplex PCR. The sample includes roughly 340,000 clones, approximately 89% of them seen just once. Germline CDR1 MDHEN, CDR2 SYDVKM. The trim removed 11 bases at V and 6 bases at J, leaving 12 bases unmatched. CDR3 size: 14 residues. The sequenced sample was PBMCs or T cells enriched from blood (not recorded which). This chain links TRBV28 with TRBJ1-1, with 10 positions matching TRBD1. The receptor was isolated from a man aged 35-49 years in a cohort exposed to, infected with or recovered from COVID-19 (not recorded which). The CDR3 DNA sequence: TGTGCCGGAAGAGACAGGGGGCGATGGGCTGAAGCTTTCTTT. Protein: CAGRDRGRWAEAFF.